A selection of T cell receptor beta chains follows, all from one sample in a study of human T cells and chemical hapten exposure. Via MiXCR, TCRdb re-called the RACE reads, giving one row per CDR3 protein. This repertoire shows approximately 52,000 distinct CDR3 sequences, approximately 9.8% found once; its top ten account for 13% to 15%. The starting material was whole blood, obtained in connection with sensitization to the hapten diphenylcyclopropenone (DPC). These receptor sequences come from a woman aged 40 to 50 with alopecia areata. Some clones in this sample may be carry-over from other donors' samples. The CDR3 runs from the conserved cysteine through the conserved F or W. Fields, in order: D gene, clone size, CDR3 length, J gene, V gene, CDR3 protein, CDR3 DNA. D genes are given only for firm matches. A row's size may be missing; if present it is once, few, many or a size class.

d_gene: .
abundance: .
len: 15
j_gene: TRBJ2-3
v_gene: TRBV4-3
CDR3aa: CASSQDAALPNTQYF
CDR3nt: TGCGCCAGCAGCCAAGATGCGGCCCTCCCGAATACGCAGTATTTT

d_gene: TRBD1
abundance: many
len: 15
j_gene: TRBJ2-5
v_gene: TRBV15
CDR3aa: CATSRSGQYQETQYF
CDR3nt: TGTGCCACCAGCAGATCGGGACAGTACCAAGAGACCCAGTACTTC

d_gene: .
abundance: many
len: 14
j_gene: TRBJ2-1
v_gene: TRBV7-2
CDR3aa: CASSLGDGGDRQFF
CDR3nt: TGTGCCAGCAGCTTAGGGGACGGGGGAGATAGGCAGTTCTTC

d_gene: .
abundance: few
len: 15
j_gene: TRBJ2-1
v_gene: TRBV4-2
CDR3aa: CASSQVRTYYNEQFF
CDR3nt: TGTGCCAGCAGCCAAGTTAGGACATACTACAATGAGCAGTTCTTC

d_gene: .
abundance: many
len: 14
j_gene: TRBJ1-2
v_gene: TRBV5-4
CDR3aa: CASSLQGPSIGYTF
CDR3nt: TGTGCCAGCAGCCTACAGGGTCCAAGTATCGGCTACACCTTC

d_gene: TRBD2
abundance: many
len: 15
j_gene: TRBJ2-5
v_gene: TRBV27
CDR3aa: CASALSSGGPGSQYF
CDR3nt: TGTGCCAGCGCTCTATCTAGCGGGGGGCCCGGGTCCCAGTACTTC

d_gene: TRBD1
abundance: .
len: 14
j_gene: TRBJ2-3
v_gene: TRBV5-6
CDR3aa: CASSRTGRTDTQYF
CDR3nt: TGTGCCAGCAGCAGGACAGGCCGCACAGATACGCAGTATTTT

d_gene: .
abundance: .
len: 14
j_gene: TRBJ1-1
v_gene: TRBV15
CDR3aa: CATSRVDSGAEAFF
CDR3nt: TGTGCCACCAGCAGAGTGGATTCAGGGGCTGAAGCTTTCTTT

d_gene: .
abundance: many
len: 13
j_gene: TRBJ1-2
v_gene: TRBV20-1
CDR3aa: CSARDPGDYGYTF
CDR3nt: TGCAGTGCTAGAGATCCCGGCGACTATGGCTACACCTTC

d_gene: .
abundance: few
len: 16
j_gene: TRBJ2-1
v_gene: TRBV7-2
CDR3aa: CASSRQAGGTYNEQFF
CDR3nt: TGTGCCAGCAGCCGTCAAGCGGGCGGTACCTACAATGAGCAGTTCTTC

d_gene: .
abundance: few
len: 12
j_gene: TRBJ1-1
v_gene: TRBV20-1
CDR3aa: CSANGRGSGAFF
CDR3nt: TGCAGTGCTAATGGACGGGGATCAGGGGCTTTCTTT

d_gene: TRBD1
abundance: many
len: 14
j_gene: TRBJ2-7
v_gene: TRBV20-1
CDR3aa: CSARVPGGFYEQYF
CDR3nt: TGCAGTGCTAGAGTACCAGGGGGATTCTACGAGCAGTACTTC

d_gene: .
abundance: .
len: 13
j_gene: TRBJ1-1
v_gene: TRBV13
CDR3aa: CASSKRGDTEAFF
CDR3nt: TGTGCCAGCAGCAAAAGGGGTGACACTGAAGCTTTCTTT

d_gene: .
abundance: many
len: 16
j_gene: TRBJ2-3
v_gene: TRBV12-2
CDR3aa: CASRAGTSPITDTQYF
CDR3nt: TGTGCAAGTCGCGCAGGGACTAGCCCTATCACAGATACGCAGTATTTT

d_gene: .
abundance: .
len: 12
j_gene: TRBJ2-7
v_gene: TRBV29-1
CDR3aa: CSVGPGEYEQYF
CDR3nt: TGCAGCGTGGGCCCCGGGGAGTACGAGCAGTACTTC

d_gene: TRBD2
abundance: .
len: 18
j_gene: TRBJ2-7
v_gene: TRBV3-1
CDR3aa: CASSQEFRLAANVLEQYF
CDR3nt: TGTGCCAGCAGCCAAGAGTTTAGGCTAGCGGCGAACGTCTTGGAGCAGTACTTC

d_gene: TRBD1
abundance: many
len: 17
j_gene: TRBJ2-1
v_gene: TRBV6-2/TRBV6-3
CDR3aa: CASSSRTSGGSYNEQFF
CDR3nt: TGTGCCAGCAGTTCTCGAACATCAGGGGGCTCCTACAATGAGCAGTTCTTC

d_gene: .
abundance: .
len: 16
j_gene: TRBJ2-1
v_gene: TRBV29-1
CDR3aa: CSVEDTGLSSYNEQFF
CDR3nt: TGCAGCGTTGAAGATACCGGGCTAAGCTCCTACAATGAGCAGTTCTTC

d_gene: .
abundance: few
len: 17
j_gene: TRBJ2-5
v_gene: TRBV7-2
CDR3aa: CASSLARGGLSQETQYF
CDR3nt: TGTGCCAGCAGCTTAGCAAGGGGAGGACTTTCTCAAGAGACCCAGTACTTC

d_gene: .
abundance: many
len: 14
j_gene: TRBJ1-2
v_gene: TRBV18
CDR3aa: CASSPSTSNYGYTF
CDR3nt: TGTGCCAGCTCACCAAGTACTTCTAACTATGGCTACACCTTC

d_gene: .
abundance: .
len: 13
j_gene: TRBJ1-6
v_gene: TRBV6-1
CDR3aa: CASRDTNNSPLHF
CDR3nt: TGTGCCAGCCGGGACACTAATAATTCACCCCTCCACTTT

d_gene: .
abundance: few
len: 14
j_gene: TRBJ2-7
v_gene: TRBV12-3/TRBV12-4
CDR3aa: CASSLTGPSYEQYF
CDR3nt: TGTGCCAGCAGTTTGACAGGCCCATCCTACGAGCAGTACTTC

d_gene: TRBD2
abundance: .
len: 15
j_gene: TRBJ2-3
v_gene: TRBV7-2
CDR3aa: CASSPSGGAGDTQYF
CDR3nt: TGTGCCAGCAGTCCAAGCGGGGGGGCAGGAGATACGCAGTATTTT

d_gene: TRBD1
abundance: many
len: 16
j_gene: TRBJ2-6
v_gene: TRBV4-2
CDR3aa: CASSQFTGAGANVLTF
CDR3nt: TGTGCCAGCAGCCAGTTTACAGGGGCTGGGGCCAACGTCCTGACTTTC

d_gene: TRBD2
abundance: many
len: 17
j_gene: TRBJ2-3
v_gene: TRBV3-1
CDR3aa: CASSRPGLVTGGDTQYF
CDR3nt: TGTGCCAGCAGCCGACCGGGACTAGTGACTGGCGGAGATACGCAGTATTTT

d_gene: .
abundance: many
len: 15
j_gene: TRBJ1-3
v_gene: TRBV4-1
CDR3aa: CASSQVEGGRNTIYF
CDR3nt: TGCGCCAGCAGCCAAGTTGAGGGGGGAAGAAACACCATATATTTT

d_gene: .
abundance: many
len: 12
j_gene: TRBJ1-5
v_gene: TRBV12-3/TRBV12-4
CDR3aa: CASRDSNQPQHF
CDR3nt: TGTGCCAGCAGGGACAGCAATCAGCCCCAGCATTTT

d_gene: TRBD1
abundance: .
len: 16
j_gene: TRBJ1-3
v_gene: TRBV7-2
CDR3aa: CASSPDRGLSGNTIYF
CDR3nt: TGTGCCAGCAGCCCCGACAGGGGACTTTCTGGAAACACCATATATTTT

d_gene: .
abundance: few
len: 14
j_gene: TRBJ1-4
v_gene: TRBV9
CDR3aa: CASSSSSGGGKLFF
CDR3nt: TGTGCCAGCAGCTCGTCCTCCGGGGGTGGAAAACTGTTTTTT

d_gene: .
abundance: many
len: 13
j_gene: TRBJ2-1
v_gene: TRBV12-3/TRBV12-4
CDR3aa: CASTWGRSNEQFF
CDR3nt: TGTGCCAGCACCTGGGGAAGATCCAATGAGCAGTTCTTC

d_gene: TRBD1
abundance: .
len: 14
j_gene: TRBJ1-2
v_gene: TRBV4-1
CDR3aa: CASSRTGTGDGYTF
CDR3nt: TGCGCCAGCAGCCGAACCGGGACAGGAGATGGCTACACCTTC

d_gene: TRBD1
abundance: few
len: 15
j_gene: TRBJ2-7
v_gene: TRBV5-4
CDR3aa: CASSFDRDPSYEQYF
CDR3nt: TGTGCCAGCAGCTTCGACAGGGATCCGTCCTACGAGCAGTACTTC

d_gene: .
abundance: many
len: 13
j_gene: TRBJ2-6
v_gene: TRBV11-2
CDR3aa: CASSFAQGNVLTF
CDR3nt: TGTGCCAGCAGCTTCGCCCAGGGCAACGTCCTGACTTTC

d_gene: .
abundance: many
len: 11
j_gene: TRBJ2-3
v_gene: TRBV3-1
CDR3aa: CASSREDTQYF
CDR3nt: TGTGCCAGCAGTCGCGAAGATACGCAGTATTTT